Listed below are T cell receptor beta chains from one sample, sequenced in a study of PD-1 blockade in classical Hodgkin lymphoma. Profiling relied on immunoSEQ multiplex PCR, and the TCRdb table lists in-frame clones only, not all of them. Of roughly 100,000 clones detected, roughly 90% appear once; the ten largest clones hold under 20%. The sequencing here drew on peripheral blood mononuclear cells (PBMCs), taken before the fourth cycle of nivolumab. These TCRs come from a human donor with classical Hodgkin lymphoma. Both conserved end residues are trimmed from each CDR3. Fields, in order: J gene, V gene, CDR3 protein.

>TRBJ2-1|TRBV7-6
ASSSEATSSHNEQF
>TRBJ2-3|TRBV6-5
ASSYSGLASDTQY
>TRBJ2-5|TRBV5-6
ASSLDQTKREETQY
>TRBJ2-7|TRBV2
ASREGDRGIQQY
>TRBJ2-7|TRBV28
ASSFVRTGNYEQY
>TRBJ1-5|TRBV30
AWSENRGHNQPQH
>TRBJ1-3|TRBV18
ASSPTSTGSSGNTIY
>TRBJ2-1|TRBV15
ATSGSSRNEQF
>TRBJ2-1|TRBV29-1
SVESFLESSYNEQF
>TRBJ1-5|TRBV18
ASSPGYDSNQPQH
>TRBJ1-5|TRBV6-1
ASSEAPLTGPNQPQH
>TRBJ2-5|TRBV6-5
ASSRGTRGGTQY
>TRBJ2-7|TRBV30
AWSVQRGYEQY
>TRBJ1-1|TRBV18
ASSVTGGTTEAF
>TRBJ2-7|TRBV2
ASSDHGLNSSYEQY
>TRBJ1-3|TRBV7-2
ASSFVFRSSGNTIY
>TRBJ2-7|TRBV6-4
ASSPRTGTESYEQY
>TRBJ2-7|TRBV30
AYRDSYYEQY
>TRBJ1-1|TRBV6-5
ASSYGRGGGTEAF
>TRBJ2-5|TRBV13
ASSSGTSGLETQY
>TRBJ2-3|TRBV1
TSSRLLSAGGTDTQY
>TRBJ2-7|TRBV27
ASSPSGYEQY
>TRBJ2-3|TRBV6-5
ASSGPSTDTQY
>TRBJ2-2|TRBV2
ASSEEGSGNTGELF
>TRBJ2-1|TRBV29-1
SVVTVLSYNEQF
>TRBJ2-7|TRBV7-8
ASSLSPLEQY
>TRBJ2-6|TRBV19
ASRKGANVLT
>TRBJ1-1|TRBV6-5
ASRWTGEMNTEAF
>TRBJ2-7|TRBV5-4
ASSLTGGLSDEQY
>TRBJ2-7|TRBV28
ASSLSGTEFYEQY
>TRBJ2-1|TRBV6-5
ASSYTSDRGPNEQF
>TRBJ2-7|TRBV6-5
ASSPRAGEQY
>TRBJ2-7|TRBV11-2
ASSFIGTSSYEQY
>TRBJ1-2|TRBV6-1
ASSDRGGSNYGYT
>TRBJ2-7|TRBV6-5
ASSSRQGRFQQY
>TRBJ2-3|TRBV7-9
ASSRSSTDTQY
>TRBJ1-5|TRBV4-1
ASSQASRDRGSNQPQH
>TRBJ2-1|TRBV18
ASSLSGTGAYNEQF
>TRBJ2-1|TRBV18
ASSIDFNNEQF
>TRBJ2-7|TRBV19
ASSTTGTGKGQQY
>TRBJ2-7|TRBV9
ASSERDLYEQY
>TRBJ1-5|TRBV28
ASLDRYSNQPQH